This T cell receptor beta chain was observed in a study of blood T cell repertoires in COVID-19. Authors' methods: Researchers report that nucleated cell counts were estimated from reference gene primer amplification. This table comes from immunoSEQ multiplex PCR, and its TCRdb copy is limited to in-frame clones, with some not included. V and J calls and clone size follow that table, whereas D and trimming were derived from the DNA. The sample shows fewer than 150,000 clones, over 75% of them seen only once. This clone was observed a handful of times. CDR1 SEHNR and CDR2 FQNEAQ come from the germline V gene (reference sequence). The ends were cut back, 7 bases at V and 0 bases at J, with 9 bases in the middle. The CDR3 spans 14 residues.

The chain has TRBV7-9 and TRBJ1-4; D is undetermined. This sequence was found in a woman in her 70s who had recovered from COVID-19. The sample was peripheral blood. CDR3 residues: CASIESATNEKLFF. In DNA form, the CDR3 reads TGTGCCAGCATAGAGTCCGCAACTAATGAAAAACTGTTTTTT.